Below are 29 T cell receptor beta chains sequenced from a single sample in a study of regulatory T cells in long-lasting Graves disease. iRepertoire HTBI primers and Arm-PCR of CDR3 regions built TCR beta libraries. MiXCR was run by TCRdb on the multiplex PCR reads, yielding one entry per CDR3 protein. Among 450,000 to 700,000 distinct CDR3 sequences listed, around an eighth were seen once. The time point is: newly diagnosed GD, antithyroid drugs for less than 3 months. The TCR library was made from RNA that had been extracted from PBMCs in TRIzol. This same sample was also part of a study on T cells in Graves' hyperthyroidism and ophthalmopathy.

Here the sequenced sample was peripheral blood mononuclear cells (PBMCs), taken at new diagnosis, from a patient treated with antithyroid drugs. These receptors were taken from a man aged 30-40 years with Graves disease.

This clonotype was recorded many times. V is TRBV24-1 and J is TRBJ2-3; TRBD2 aligns across 12 bases. Germline lookup yields CDR1 KGHDR and CDR2 SFDVKD. There are 17 residues in the CDR3. V lost 4 bases, J lost 5 bases, and 9 bases stayed unmatched. CDR3 amino acids: CATSETTSGRGIDTQYF. Here the CDR3 DNA reads TGTGCCACCAGTGAAACGACTAGCGGGAGAGGTATAGATACGCAGTATTTT.

This chain joins TRBV7-2 and TRBJ2-6; 8 nucleotides align to TRBD1. The CDR3 totals 17 residues. Germline trimming cut 5 bases from V and 0 bases from J; bases unmatched to any gene: 6. Germline-derived CDR1 and CDR2 are SGHTA and FQGNSA. The CDR3 spells CASSPRDRLSGANVLTF. CDR3 bases: TGTGCCAGCAGCCCCCGGGACAGGCTCTCTGGGGCCAACGTCCTGACTTTC.

This clonotype was observed at least ten times. The chain employs TRBV12-3 or TRBV12-4 and TRBJ2-7; 10 bases are a match to TRBD2. This CDR3 is 18 amino acids long. The V segment lost 3 bases and the J segment 1 base; nucleotides outside the gene matches: 12. The CDR3 reads CASSFGPSGRWASYEQYF. The CDR3 DNA reads TGTGCCAGCAGTTTTGGACCTAGCGGGAGATGGGCTTCCTACGAGCAGTACTTC.

A few counts support this clonotype. This may be a read error: a much more frequent sequence differs by one nucleotide. The gene calls are TRBV2 and TRBJ2-1, with unresolved D. Between the trimmed V and J ends, which lost 7 bases and 9 bases, there was a span of 10 bases. CDR1 and CDR2 (germline): SNHLY, FYNNEI. The CDR3 runs 11 residues. The CDR3 DNA sequence: TGTGCCAGCAAAGGGCCCTCTGAGCAGTTCTTC. This sequence encodes CASKGPSEQFF.

This clonotype was observed at least ten times. This chain uses TRBV2 with TRBJ2-5; 7 bases line up with TRBD2. Germline V gives CDR1 SNHLY, CDR2 FYNNEI. The CDR3 consists of 15 residues. Trimming took 1 base from V and 5 from J; bases not matched to a gene: 7. CDR3 sequence (DNA): TGTGCCAGCAGTGAAGGGGCGGGAGACGAGGAGACCCAGTACTTC. Translating gives CASSEGAGDEETQYF.

This clonotype was counted ten times or more. V usage is TRBV30 and J usage is TRBJ1-5; a weak D match, TRBD1 (5 bases). Germline V lookup: CDR1 GTSNPN, CDR2 SVGIG (reference sequence). The CDR3 has 13 amino acids. V was pared by 5 bases and J by 6 bases, with 14 bases between. The CDR3 protein is CAWRGVFGQPQHF. The CDR3 nucleotides are TGTGCCTGGCGAGGGGTTTTCGGTCAGCCCCAGCATTTT. The full variable domain, in which reference TRBV30 and TRBJ1-5 provide the parts outside the CDR3, is SQTIHQWPATLVQPVGSPLSLECTVEGTSNPNLYWYRQAAGRGLQLLFYSVGIGQISSEVPQNLSASRPQDRQFILSSKKLLLSDSGFYLCAWRGVFGQPQHFGDGTRLSIL.

This clonotype was detected ten times or more. The chain joins TRBV11-2 to TRBJ1-2, with D possibly matching TRBD1 (5 bases). Deletions cut 4 bases from V and 9 bases from J, with 21 bases between. CDR1 is SGHAT and CDR2 is FQNNGV in the germline V gene. The CDR3 extends over 15 amino acids. The CDR3 here is CASSWSLDSPESYTF. Written as DNA, the CDR3 is TGTGCCAGCAGCTGGAGCCTCGACAGCCCAGAGAGCTACACCTTC. Based on the CDR3 plus reference TRBV11-2 and TRBJ1-2, the full variable domain is EAGVAQSPRYKIIEKRQSVAFWCNPISGHATLYWYQQILGQGPKLLIQFQNNGVVDDSQLPKDRFSAERLKGVDSTLKIQPAKLEDSAVYLCASSWSLDSPESYTFGSGTRLTVV.

This clonotype was observed many times. J is TRBJ1-1 and V is TRBV10-2; D is possibly TRBD1 (6 bases). The CDR3 length is 15 residues. Trimming took off 2 bases at V and 1 base at J, with 11 bases between the two ends. Germline values: CDR1 WSHSY, CDR2 SAAADI. CDR3 in DNA: TGCGCCAGCAGTGAGGGGGACAAAGGGAACACTGAAGCTTTCTTT. Its translation is CASSEGDKGNTEAFF.

This clonotype was seen only a few times. The chain carries TRBV6-2 or TRBV6-3 and TRBJ1-5; 7 bases match TRBD1. V lost 5 bases to trimming and J lost 7 bases; unmatched junction nucleotides: 8. Germline CDR1 is MNHEY and CDR2 is SVGEGT. CDR3 length: 14 amino acids. The CDR3 nucleotides are TGTGCCAGCAGTACGATCGACAGGGCCCAGCCCCAGCATTTT. Amino acid sequence: CASSTIDRAQPQHF.

This clonotype was detected ten times or more. The rearrangement uses TRBV27 and TRBJ2-3; 7 bases match TRBD1. The CDR3 covers 16 residues. Germline trimming cut 8 bases from V and 4 bases from J; bases unmatched to any gene: 15. CDR1 is MNHEY, CDR2 SMNVEV, per germline (reference sequence). The CDR3: CASGVLEGANADTQYF. The CDR3 DNA sequence: TGTGCCAGCGGAGTTTTAGAGGGGGCAAACGCAGATACGCAGTATTTT.

At least ten counts were recorded for this clonotype. The V gene is TRBV2, the J gene TRBJ1-6; D not certain. Trimming pared 1 base from V and 10 bases from J, leaving 11 bases between. Germline V CDR1 and CDR2: SNHLY, FYNNEI. The CDR3 runs 14 residues. The CDR3 region is CASSEVVARSPLHF. DNA of the CDR3: TGTGCCAGCAGTGAAGTGGTAGCTCGATCACCCCTCCACTTT.

This clonotype was seen only a few times. A much larger clone differs from this one at a single base, so this may be a read error. The chain links TRBV11-2 to TRBJ1-2; 7 bases align to TRBD1. Per the germline V gene, CDR1 is SGHAT and CDR2 is FQNNGV. V trimming: 5 bases; J trimming: 7 bases; junction bases outside the gene matches: 13. The CDR3 runs 15 residues. The CDR3 nucleotides read TGTGCCAGCAGCCACCATCCGGCACAGGGGTTTGGCTACACCTTC. This sequence encodes CASSHHPAQGFGYTF.

At least ten counts were recorded for this clonotype. J is TRBJ1-1 and V is TRBV27, with 9 bases lining up with TRBD1. This CDR3 region has 14 residues. Germline values: CDR1 MNHEY, CDR2 SMNVEV (reference sequence). J was trimmed by 11 bases and V by 8 bases; bases with no gene match: 15. CDR3 loop: CASGPGTGRNGAFF. The CDR3 DNA is TGTGCCAGCGGACCGGGGACAGGGAGGAATGGGGCTTTCTTT.

In its sample, this clonotype was seen many times. The chain joins TRBV12-3 or TRBV12-4 to TRBJ1-1, with D tentatively TRBD1 (5 bases). V lost 0 bases to trimming and J lost 8 bases, with 13 bases between them. The CDR3 extends over 14 amino acids. The chain's CDR3 is CASSLALGVPEAFF. The CDR3 DNA is TGTGCCAGCAGTTTAGCGCTAGGGGTTCCAGAAGCTTTCTTT.

Comment on this clonotype: At one end, the junction sequence differs from germline, possibly due to a read error. The chain joins TRBV6-4 to TRBJ2-2, with D perhaps given as TRBD1 or TRBD2 (6 bases each). The CDR3 loop spans 17 amino acids. Germline CDR1 and CDR2: MRHNA and SNTAGT. The CDR3 spells CASSELGGYANTGELSF. CDR3 sequence (DNA): TGTGCCAGCAGTGAACTGGGGGGCTACGCGAACACCGGGGAGCTGTCTTTC.

This clonotype was observed many times. The chain joins TRBV10-2 to TRBJ2-7; 11 bases are shared with TRBD1. The CDR3 sequence is 14 residues long. V dropped 6 bases and J dropped 4; count of bases not matched to a gene: 5. Germline CDR1 and CDR2: WSHSY and SAAADI. The CDR3 protein is CASRRTGGGYEQYF. CDR3 DNA sequence: TGCGCCAGCAGAAGGACAGGGGGCGGATACGAGCAGTACTTC.

This clonotype was counted ten times or more. The rearrangement links TRBV29-1 to TRBJ1-1, with 7 bases that match TRBD1. Per the germline V gene, CDR1 is SQVTM and CDR2 is ANQGSEA. This CDR3 has 14 residues. Trimming took 6 bases from V and 1 from J; bases not matched to a gene: 8. The CDR3 bases are TGCAGCGTAGGGCCGGACAGGACGAACACTGAAGCTTTCTTT. Its protein product is CSVGPDRTNTEAFF. The entire variable domain, with the rest obtained from reference TRBV29-1 and TRBJ1-1, is as follows: SAVISQKPSRDICQRGTSLTIQCQVDSQVTMMFWYRQQPGQSLTLIATANQGSEATYESGFVIDKFPISRPNLTFSTLTVSNMSPEDSSIYLCSVGPDRTNTEAFFGQGTRLTVV.

This clonotype was seen more than once but under ten times. The gene calls are TRBV6-2 or TRBV6-3 and TRBJ1-4; 7 bases agree with TRBD1. Germline V CDR1 and CDR2: MNHEY, SVGEGT. This CDR3 contains 14 residues. J lost 8 bases, V lost 3 bases, and 6 bases had no gene match. The CDR3 here is CASSYHRGYEKLFF. The CDR3 DNA sequence: TGTGCCAGCAGTTATCACAGGGGATACGAAAAACTGTTTTTT.

This clonotype was seen only a few times. A read error is possible here, since a much larger clone lies one base away. The chain uses TRBV10-3 and TRBJ2-7, with 9 bases fitting TRBD1. CDR3 length equals 13 residues. Germline CDR1 ENHRY, CDR2 SYGVKD. The CDR3 is CAINPGQGYERYF. For the CDR3, the DNA is TGTGCCATCAATCCGGGACAGGGATACGAGCGGTACTTC.

This clonotype was detected many times. This sequence joins TRBV29-1 and TRBJ2-1; D assignment may be TRBD1 or TRBD2 (5 bases each). The DNA end is a closer match to TRBJ2-5, so the J assignment may be wrong. The germline V gene has CDR1 SQVTM and CDR2 ANQGSEA. The CDR3 runs to 12 residues. CDR3 sequence (DNA): TGCAGCTTCGGGACCCTCGGCGAGACCCAGTACTTC. It codes for CSFGTLGETQYF.

This clonotype was observed many times. This chain uses TRBV18 with TRBJ1-5; D might be TRBD1 (6 bases). CDR3 size: 14 residues. In germline, CDR1 is KGHSH, CDR2 LQKENI. The V end was cut by 4 bases, the J end by 3 bases, with 10 bases between. The CDR3 loop is CASSLSGANQPQHF. CDR3 in DNA: TGTGCCAGCTCACTTTCGGGGGCCAATCAGCCCCAGCATTTT.

Only a few counts were recorded for this clonotype. The chain uses TRBV3-1 and TRBJ2-7; tentative D call: TRBD2 (5 bases). CDR1 and CDR2 from the germline V gene are LGHDT and YNNKEL (reference sequence). The CDR3 runs 15 residues. Deletions cut 0 bases from V and 2 bases from J, with 11 bases between. DNA of the CDR3: TGTGCCAGCAGCCAAGATCTAGCCAGAACCTACGAGCAGTACTTC. Protein: CASSQDLARTYEQYF.

The V call is TRBV19, the J call TRBJ2-1, with a possible D match to TRBD1 (8 bases). CDR1 is LNHDA, CDR2 SQIVND, per germline (reference sequence). CDR3 length: 14 amino acids. Trimming stripped 3 bases from V and 9 bases from J, with 15 bases between. For the CDR3, the DNA is TGTGCCAGTAGTATTCCCAACAGGGGGGGTGAGCAGTTCTTC. This sequence encodes CASSIPNRGGEQFF.

The V call is TRBV18, the J call TRBJ1-2; tentative D call: TRBD1 (6 bases). Trimming took 0 bases from V and 7 from J, leaving 18 bases between them. The germline CDR1 and CDR2 sequences are KGHSH and LQKENI. This CDR3 is built from 16 residues. The CDR3 DNA follows: TGTGCCAGCTCACCACCGGCGCGACAGGTTTTAGGTGGCTACACCTTC. Residues: CASSPPARQVLGGYTF.

Worth noting for this clonotype: A single base separates this from a much larger clone, so it may be a read error. The rearrangement uses TRBV3-1 and TRBJ2-1, with D maybe TRBD2 (6 bases). Germline-derived CDR1 and CDR2 are LGHDT and YNNKEL (reference sequence). The CDR3 runs 15 residues. CDR3 in DNA: TGTGCCAGCAGCCAAGATTCGGGGACTTACAATAAGCAGTTCTTC. It translates to CASSQDSGTYNKQFF.

Many counts were recorded for this clonotype. This rearrangement joins TRBV6-1 to TRBJ1-1; 7 bases are shared with TRBD1. Germline trimming cut 6 bases from V and 0 bases from J; bases unmatched to any gene: 4. Per germline, CDR1 MNHNS and CDR2 SASEGT. CDR3 length equals 14 residues. CDR3 coding DNA: TGTGCCAGCAGGAGGGGGCGGCTGAACACTGAAGCTTTCTTT. Translation gives CASRRGRLNTEAFF.

The table lists this clonotype with many counts. The chain combines TRBV30 with TRBJ2-2; the D is unclear. CDR1 GTSNPN and CDR2 SVGIG come from the germline V gene (reference sequence). V lost 8 bases and J lost 5, with 18 bases in between. This CDR3 region has 14 residues. CDR3 coding DNA: TGTGCCCTAGGAAGTTGGGGTCGGACCGGGGAGCTGTTTTTT. It codes for CALGSWGRTGELFF.

Comment on this clonotype: A far larger clone is only one base removed, so a read error is likely. In DNA, the CDR3 is TGTGCCTCCCACCTCCGGGAGGCAGATGAGCAGTACTTC. It translates to CASHLREADEQYF. J is TRBJ2-5 and V is TRBV2; the match to TRBD2 covers 7 bases. The CDR3 has 13 amino acids. V lost 11 bases, J lost 11 bases, and 17 bases stayed unmatched. Germline-derived CDR1 and CDR2 are SNHLY and FYNNEI.

This clonotype appeared a few times. The V and J genes are TRBV10-3 and TRBJ2-1; 8 bases are a match to TRBD1. The V gene's germline CDR1 is ENHRY and CDR2 SYGVKD. V lost 0 bases and J lost 4; bases outside the gene matches: 2. The CDR3 totals 15 residues. CDR3 in amino acids: CAISESGTGYNEQFF. The CDR3 coding sequence is TGTGCCATCAGTGAGTCCGGGACAGGATACAATGAGCAGTTCTTC.